This T cell receptor beta chain was sequenced during a study of blood T cells in healthy people across ages. This clonotype was recorded a few times. What it binds is unknown. V shed 6 bases and J 4 bases; nucleotides not matched to a gene: 12. Germline CDR1 reads SGHTA; CDR2 reads FQGNSA. The CDR3 runs to 18 residues. Each donor supplied ten milliliters of peripheral blood. Then a second PCR, running about 6 to 12 cycles, was carried out with a sample-barcoded 5' primer and a J-beta primer mix. Each CDR3 protein is one row after TCRdb ran MiXCR on the 5' RACE reads. Among some 1,500,000 distinct CDR3 sequences listed, roughly 43% were seen once. The study's findings and limits: While age rose, TCR beta diversity per million T cells dropped in a roughly linear way. Greater diversity and more naive CD4+ cells were seen in long-lived donors than in aged donors.

The origin of this receptor is a woman in her late teens or twenties in good health. The chain combines TRBV7-2 with TRBJ2-1; 13 nucleotides line up with TRBD2. Source material: blood. This CDR3 is CASSYTWTSGGFYNEQFF. The CDR3 DNA is TGTGCCAGCAGTTATACCTGGACTAGCGGGGGATTTTACAATGAGCAGTTCTTC.